This record looks at one TCR beta chain sequence and its context. This clonotype has at least ten counts. This clone's antigen is unknown. Base qualities are missing; no much larger clone stands one base away. This sample was taken from a study of spatial heterogeneity in lung cancer (dated by TCRdb to between 2018 and 2021). Regarding the complete study: More beta-chain than alpha-chain transcripts were consistently detected, likely reflecting higher beta-chain transcript abundance. In the raw uncorrected reads, each unique combination of TCR and UMI appeared more than ten times on average. The study linked features of the TCR repertoire to counts of nonsynonymous mutations, which were determined by whole-exome sequencing of tumor tissue. In non-small cell lung cancer, the study made a quantitative comparison of TCR alpha and beta repertoires among multiple tumor regions, matched nontumor lung and blood. Both alpha and beta chains were TCR-sequenced in samples taken at surgery, namely 220 tumor regions, under 80 matched nontumor lung samples and 56 PBMC samples. What the authors observed across the whole study: Ubiquitous expanded tumor TCRs showed up in blood more often at tumor resection than at routine follow-up. Confirming at a functional level the hypothesis that regional TCRs recognize regional mutations was considered to require additional single-cell paired TCR alpha and beta sequencing.

The intended sense of this specimen's time point label: sample taken at primary tumor resection. TCR sequencing used whole RNA extracted from tumor and nontumor lung tissue, or from cryopreserved PBMC samples, without cell sorting. Donors were around 69 patients with early-stage, untreated non-small cell lung cancer from the lung TRACERx cohort. Patients were selected for TCR sequencing only if sufficient RNA was available from at least two tumor regions. The method was 5' RACE. The sequencer listed for this sample is NextSeq 500. In the TCR library protocol, a unique molecular identifier was attached to each TCR cDNA molecule so that PCR and sequencing errors could be corrected. As for the original processing: TCR identification, UMI-based error correction and CDR3 extraction were all carried out with Decombinator tools. TCRs above a frequency of 2 per 1,000, corresponding to the top 1% of the tumor frequency distribution, were defined as expanded. Renyi diversity was computed with the R vegan package after each repertoire had been subsampled 100 times to 5,000 TCRs. To build CDR3 similarity networks, amino acid triplet string-kernel similarity was used, and CDR3s were connected when their pairwise similarity was above 0.82. Through fastp at Q25 and MiXCR, TCRdb rebuilt clones from the public reads, retaining in-frame beta chains. Rows merge per CDR3 protein into single entries with the most common DNA and genes. Here the V and J calls rest on TCRdb's processing, not on the authors' analysis. Across this sample there are more than 20,000 distinct CDR3 sequences, with 4.6% seen only once. The top ten constitute 30% to 35% of the sample.

This receptor was obtained from a male donor with early-stage non-small cell lung cancer. The sample was PBMCs, taken at surgery.

CDR3 region: CASSLSLSQGDTIYF. In nucleotide form, the sequence is TGTGCCAGCAGCCTCTCCCTATCACAGGGAGACACCATATATTTT. In this chain, TRBV11-1 is recombined with TRBJ1-3, with a weak D call of TRBD1 (6 bases match). V drops 5 bases and J drops 8 bases, leaving 19 bases in between. CDR1 and CDR2 were assigned from the germline V gene (reference sequence) as SGHAT and FQDESV. There are 15 amino acids in the CDR3, from cysteine to phenylalanine inclusive. Of the read, only the CDR3 DNA is kept; its 45 bases are in frame from base 1.